This TCR beta chain originates from a study of blood T cell repertoires in COVID-19 (dated by TCRdb to 2018 to 2021). In the study overall: Samples covering the acute and convalescent phases of COVID-19 were provided by collaborators in the United States, Italy and Spain. A de-identified subject ID, COVID-19 status, age in years and sex were almost always included in the sample metadata. HLA class I and class II types, where available, came from metadata supplied by the sample provider rather than from assay-based typing. Subjects who had been exposed to COVID-19, were actively infected with it, or had recovered from it provided the deeply sampled blood TCRbeta repertoires that made up the dataset. The prospective study material was composed of cDNA or gDNA derived from T cells, B-cell-depleted T cells, or PBMCs. The samples were drawn from two sources: the first 160 participants of the ongoing ImmuneRACE study, and fewer than 1,500 subjects contributed by 6 global collaborators. The repertoires were made available in a free public database intended to serve as a resource for research on the immune response to SARS-CoV-2.

CDR1 and CDR2 were assigned from the germline V gene as SGHRS and YFSETQ. Reading from cysteine to phenylalanine, the CDR3 counts 13 amino acids. This entry keeps only the CDR3 DNA: 39 bases, framed from base 1. V lost 4 bases and J lost 4 bases; the stretch between them is 10 bases long. The collaborating institutions used their own protocols to collect whole blood in K2EDTA tubes. For TCRbeta analysis, collaborators shipped samples in one of three forms: frozen whole blood, isolated PBMCs, or DNA extracted from either of those sample types. Paper-wide results and their limitations: Clinical and demographic metadata were provided uncurated, with the amount varying by source and participant.

This clone was picked up one time. Its antigen is not yet known. No much larger clone is present one base from it, and per-base qualities are unavailable. TCRbeta CDR3 regions were amplified from genomic DNA by means of the immunoSEQ Assay, a bias-controlled multiplex PCR. Per the authors' processing: The number of nucleated cells in each sample was estimated from the amplification of reference gene primers within the assay. To quantify the absolute abundance of each unique TCRbeta CDR3 rearrangement, sequence reads were collapsed and filtered. For each sample, productive Simpson clonality was calculated by taking the square root of Simpson's diversity index across productive rearrangements. Entries here come from immuneACCESS through TCRdb and include only in-frame sequences with V and J called. Some clones fail to appear in such tables; in the studies checked, an unresolved V gene covers under half of the shortfall, and the cause of the remainder is unknown. Clone size and V and J calls were adopted from that table, with D and trimming inferred from the DNA. Across this sample there are just under 150,000 clones, with around 84% seen only once. The ten most abundant clones make up approximately 5% of the sample.

This chain joins TRBV5-1 to TRBJ2-3; the D gene is not confidently resolved. Sample: peripheral blood. This clonotype was sampled from a human donor in a cohort sampled during active COVID-19. In nucleotides, the sequence is TGCGCCAGCAGCGCCGAGTCCCCAGATACGCAGTATTTT. Its product reads: CASSAESPDTQYF. Here the CDR3 is joined to the reference TRBV5-1 and TRBJ2-3 genes, and the full variable domain is: KAGVTQTPRYLIKTRGQQVTLSCSPISGHRSVSWYQQTPGQGLQFLFEYFSETQRNKGNFPGRFSGRQFSNSRSEMNVSTLELGDSALYLCASSAESPDTQYFGPGTRLTVL.